This TCR beta chain was captured in a study of T cells in Graves' hyperthyroidism and ophthalmopathy. Germline V gives CDR1 MDHEN, CDR2 SYDVKM. V shed 5 bases and J 8 bases; nucleotides not matched to a gene: 9. This CDR3 has 16 residues. Amplified regions were TCR beta CDR3 sequences from RNA transcripts. In the first-round RT-PCR of the TCR CDR3, the HTBI primer set was used. One entry per CDR3 protein, called by TCRdb with MiXCR from the multiplex PCR reads. The table shows some 380,000 distinct CDR3 sequences, with roughly 12% occurring only once. In its sample, this clonotype was seen many times. The V call is TRBV28, the J call TRBJ1-6, with 10 bases lining up with TRBD1. The sequenced sample was blood. The TCR sequence derives from a man in his thirties or forties with Graves' hyperthyroidism that later progressed to Graves' ophthalmopathy. The CDR3 here is CASSQTLTGGYSPLHF. The CDR3 DNA sequence: TGTGCCAGCAGTCAAACCCTGACAGGGGGCTATTCACCCCTCCACTTT.